This T cell receptor (beta chain) was captured in a study of glioma-infiltrating T cells. In its sample, this clonotype ranks as medium-sized. Amplification of TCR alpha and beta CDR3 regions from RNA used iRepertoire nested multiplex PCR. One-step reverse transcription and amplification started from around 100-400 ng of tissue mRNA or PBMC total RNA. One entry per CDR3 protein results from TCRdb running MiXCR on the multiplex PCR reads. The sample lists 20,000 to 25,000 distinct CDR3 sequences, 20% to 25% occurring once. Trimming took off 7 bases at V and 8 bases at J, with 16 bases between the two ends. The germline V gene has CDR1 MNHEY and CDR2 SMNVEV (reference sequence). This CDR3 region has 13 residues.

The rearrangement uses TRBV27 and TRBJ2-3; D gene unclear. The source of this sequence is a human donor with low-grade glioma or glioblastoma, undergoing nonglioma brain surgery, or in good health (not recorded which). Sequencing was carried out using glioma tissue, nonneoplastic brain tissue, or PBMCs (not recorded which). CDR3: CASTTYPSGTQYF. CDR3 nucleotides: TGTGCCAGCACTACCTACCCCTCGGGTACGCAGTATTTT.